Below are 20 T cell receptor beta chains sequenced from a single sample in a study of cytomegalovirus exposure and HLA in healthy donors. Primers for the PCR totalled 60 Vbeta and 13 Jbeta. The data were produced by immunoSEQ multiplex PCR, yet TCRdb's version contains in-frame clones alone and is incomplete. This table holds 100,000 to 150,000 clones, approximately 75% found once. The sample taken for sequencing was PBMCs. These receptors all stem from a woman between 45 and 65 years old in good health and CMV-seronegative.

The rearrangement joins TRBV4-1 to TRBJ2-3; a possible D gene is TRBD2 (7 bases). V was clipped by 1 base and J by 4 bases, with 9 bases between them. Germline V gene lookup returns CDR1 MGHRA and CDR2 YSYEKL. The CDR3 has 14 amino acids. This chain's CDR3 is CASSQVRGPDTQYF. In DNA, the CDR3 is TGCGCCAGCAGCCAAGTGCGGGGGCCAGATACGCAGTATTTT.

This clone was seen a handful of times. A read error may explain this, as a much larger clone is one base away. This sequence joins TRBV4-2 and TRBJ1-2; D perhaps matches TRBD1 (5 bases). This CDR3 has 15 residues. The germline V gene encodes CDR1 LGHNA and CDR2 YNFKEQ. The V end lost 2 bases, the J end lost 3 bases, and 13 bases lay between the germline ends. The CDR3 DNA reads as TGTGCCAGCAGCCAATCAATAAGCAGGGACTATGGCTACACCTTC. Its translation: CASSQSISRDYGYTF.

The genes are TRBV27 and TRBJ1-2; 9 nucleotides line up with TRBD1. The CDR3 sequence is 15 residues long. The trim removed 5 bases at V and 6 bases at J, leaving 10 bases unmatched. The V gene's germline CDR1 is MNHEY and CDR2 SMNVEV (reference sequence). In DNA, the CDR3 is TGTGCCAGCAGTCAAACCGGACAGGGGCGGAATGGCTACACCTTC. It codes for CASSQTGQGRNGYTF.

This clone was counted once. This rearrangement joins TRBV5-1 to TRBJ2-7; 7 bases map to TRBD2. Germline CDR1 SGHRS, CDR2 YFSETQ. Germline trimming cut 5 bases from V and 3 bases from J; bases unmatched to any gene: 5. The CDR3 sequence is 13 residues long. The DNA for the CDR3 is TGCGCCAGCAGTTCGCGGGAGCTCTACGAGCAGTACTTC. Translating gives CASSSRELYEQYF.

This clone was seen a single time. This chain connects TRBV4-1 to TRBJ1-2; the D is unclear. V was clipped by 8 bases and J by 5 bases, with 15 bases between them. CDR1 MGHRA and CDR2 YSYEKL come from the germline V gene. The CDR3 runs 13 residues. CDR3 region: CASGRPGVYGYTF. CDR3 in DNA: TGCGCCAGCGGCCGCCCGGGAGTGTATGGCTACACCTTC.

This chain links TRBV27 with TRBJ2-5, with 7 bases lining up with TRBD1. Losses at the gene ends were 9 bases for V and 2 bases for J; bases not matched to a gene: 3. CDR1 MNHEY and CDR2 SMNVEV come from the germline V gene (reference sequence). The CDR3 is 12 amino acids. CDR3 DNA sequence: TGTGCCAGGGGGACAGTTCAAGAGACCCAGTACTTC. Protein product: CARGTVQETQYF.

This clone was picked up one time. The chain employs TRBV7-6 and TRBJ1-1; the D gene is possibly TRBD1 (5 bases). From germline, CDR1 is SGHVS and CDR2 FNYEAQ. V gave up 5 bases and J gave up 5 bases, with 15 bases separating them. This CDR3 has 14 residues. The CDR3 spells CASSPRGGVTEAFF. The CDR3 nucleotides read TGTGCCAGCAGCCCACGGGGGGGGGTAACTGAAGCTTTCTTT.

Comment on this clone: The junction shows a germline mismatch at one end, possibly a read error. The chain joins TRBV7-9 to TRBJ2-5; no definite D call. Per germline, CDR1 SEHNR and CDR2 FQNEAQ (reference sequence). This CDR3 spans 13 amino acids. This CDR3 is CSSSPLVQETQYF. The CDR3 DNA sequence: TGTTCCAGCAGTCCCCTAGTCCAAGAGACCCAGTACTTC.

The rearrangement links TRBV27 to TRBJ2-5; D unresolved. The DNA end favors TRBJ2-7, so the J call may be wrong. The CDR3 covers 13 residues. Germline V gene sequence: CDR1 MNHEY, CDR2 SMNVEV (reference sequence). The CDR3 nucleotides are TGTGCCAGCAGTTTCCCTCCGTCCTACGAGCAGTACTTC. It encodes CASSFPPSYEQYF.

The rearrangement links TRBV7-9 to TRBJ2-7, with 13 positions matching TRBD2. Germline V gene data show CDR1 as SEHNR and CDR2 as FQNEAQ (reference sequence). The CDR3 has 15 amino acids. V dropped 4 bases and J dropped 9; count of bases not matched to a gene: 9. The CDR3 protein is CASSSGTSGTVRQYF. The CDR3 DNA is TGTGCCAGCAGCTCCGGGACTAGCGGGACCGTACGGCAGTACTTC. Based on the CDR3 plus reference TRBV7-9 and TRBJ2-7, the full variable domain is DTGVSQNPRHKITKRGQNVTFRCDPISEHNRLYWYRQTLGQGPEFLTYFQNEAQLEKSRLLSDRFSAERPKGSFSTLEIQRTEQGDSAMYLCASSSGTSGTVRQYFGPGTRLTVT.

This chain links TRBV28 with TRBJ1-2; D remains unclear. The CDR3 runs 13 residues. Trimming pared 5 bases from V and 4 bases from J, leaving 11 bases between. The V gene's germline CDR1 is MDHEN and CDR2 SYDVKM. The CDR3 spells CASSLDGSYGYTF. Written as DNA, the CDR3 is TGTGCCAGCAGTCTCGATGGCAGCTATGGCTACACCTTC.

The genes are TRBV27 and TRBJ2-1; TRBD2 might be the D (6 bases). V was trimmed by 8 bases and J by 8 bases, leaving 13 bases between them. The CDR3 is made up of 12 amino acids. Germline values: CDR1 MNHEY, CDR2 SMNVEV (reference sequence). This chain's CDR3 is CASFKERDEQFF. CDR3 DNA sequence: TGTGCCAGCTTTAAGGAGCGGGATGAGCAGTTCTTC.

V usage is TRBV11-2 and J usage is TRBJ1-5; D gene ambiguous. The CDR3 length is 12 residues. The germline V gene has CDR1 SGHAT and CDR2 FQNNGV. Trimming left V 3 bases short and J 6 bases short, with 6 bases between. In DNA form, the CDR3 reads TGTGCCAGCAGCTTGGCGGGTCAGCCCCAGCATTTT. Amino acid sequence: CASSLAGQPQHF.

The genes are TRBV7-3 and TRBJ2-7, with TRBD2 matching 7 bases. Germline trimming cut 4 bases from V and 4 bases from J; bases unmatched to any gene: 4. The CDR3 loop spans 13 amino acids. Looked up from germline, CDR1 is SGHTA and CDR2 is FQGTGA. The CDR3 reads CASSSGLVYEQYF. CDR3 bases: TGTGCCAGCAGCTCCGGACTAGTATACGAGCAGTACTTC. The variable domain in full, with the rest retrieved from reference TRBV7-3 and TRBJ2-7, is GAGVSQTPSNKVTEKGKYVELRCDPISGHTALYWYRQSLGQGPEFLIYFQGTGAADDSGLPNDRFFAVRPEGSVSTLKIQRTERGDSAVYLCASSSGLVYEQYFGPGTRLTVT.

This chain connects TRBV14 to TRBJ2-7, with TRBD2 identical over 10 bases. The CDR3 extends over 15 amino acids. J gave up 2 bases and V 1 base, and 2 bases lay outside the gene matches. The germline V gene encodes CDR1 SGHDN and CDR2 FVKESK. The CDR3 region has the DNA TGTGCCAGCAGCCAAGCCAGCGGGAGGGCCTACGAGCAGTACTTC. This sequence encodes CASSQASGRAYEQYF.

The chain uses TRBV19 and TRBJ1-1; 9 nucleotides agree with TRBD1. Germline assignment: CDR1 LNHDA and CDR2 SQIVND (reference sequence). Trimming took 5 bases from V and 1 from J; bases not matched to a gene: 5. CDR3 size: 15 residues. CDR3: CASSPDRGANTEAFF. CDR3 bases: TGTGCCAGTAGTCCGGACAGGGGTGCGAACACTGAAGCTTTCTTT.

V gene TRBV7-9 combines with J gene TRBJ2-7; weak D call: TRBD1 (6 bases). The CDR3 loop spans 14 amino acids. V was trimmed by 5 bases and J by 7 bases, leaving 18 bases between them. The germline V gene has CDR1 SEHNR and CDR2 FQNEAQ (reference sequence). DNA of the CDR3: TGTGCCAGCAGCCCAGGGGACCTACCTTGGGAGCAGTACTTC. Its translation: CASSPGDLPWEQYF.

The chain employs TRBV20-1 and TRBJ2-3; D is unresolved. Per the germline V gene, CDR1 is DFQATT and CDR2 is SNEGSKA (reference sequence). Trimming cost V 1 base and J 6 bases, with 5 bases left between them. The CDR3 loop spans 11 amino acids. CDR3 in DNA: TGCAGTGCTAGAGTGAGGGATACGCAGTATTTT. This translates into CSARVRDTQYF.

The rearrangement links TRBV19 to TRBJ1-4; D may be TRBD1 (6 bases). The CDR3 consists of 15 residues. V was cut by 6 bases and J by 8 bases, with 19 bases left in between. Germline lookup yields CDR1 LNHDA and CDR2 SQIVND (reference sequence). CDR3 loop: CASRKNDRLIEKLFF. The CDR3 DNA follows: TGTGCCAGTAGAAAGAACGACAGGCTCATCGAAAAACTGTTTTTT.

The chain employs TRBV4-3 and TRBJ2-7; TRBD2 matches at 8 bases. The trim removed 4 bases at V and 5 bases at J, leaving 13 bases unmatched. The CDR3 loop spans 16 amino acids. Germline V CDR1 and CDR2: LGHNA, YSLEER. The CDR3 loop is CASSRTQSGRANEQYF. The CDR3 nucleotides are TGCGCCAGCAGCCGGACTCAGAGCGGGAGAGCAAACGAGCAGTACTTC.